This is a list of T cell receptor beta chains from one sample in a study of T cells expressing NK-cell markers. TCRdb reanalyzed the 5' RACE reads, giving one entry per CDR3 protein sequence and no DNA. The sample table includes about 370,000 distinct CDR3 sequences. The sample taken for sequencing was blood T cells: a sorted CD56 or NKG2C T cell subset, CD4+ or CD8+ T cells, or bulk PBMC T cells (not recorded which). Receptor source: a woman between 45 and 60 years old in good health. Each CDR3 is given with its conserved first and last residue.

CSARPLTGSYEQYF | TRBJ2-7 | TRBV20-1
CASSIWAGNTEAFF | TRBJ1-1 | TRBV12-3/TRBV12-4
CASSDGGLNYGYTF | TRBJ1-2 | TRBV10-2
CSGESPYYNEQFF | TRBJ2-1 | TRBV29-1
CASKGQGGLVSYNEQFF | TRBJ2-1 | TRBV27
CASSLAMGEASTEAFF | TRBJ1-1 | TRBV5-1
CSARDPVSEQFF | TRBJ2-1 | TRBV20-1
CASSGPGTSAGEQYF | TRBJ2-7 | TRBV7-9
CASSRREPASNYGYTF | TRBJ1-2 | TRBV5-1
CASALGGFLGGYTF | TRBJ1-2 | TRBV6-5
CASSEAVGLAGAGELFF | TRBJ2-2 | TRBV2
CASSEVGGWNTEAFF | TRBJ1-1 | TRBV25-1
CASSYFRQGASGANVLTF | TRBJ2-6 | TRBV6-5
CASSPGTGLDTIYF | TRBJ1-3 | TRBV18
CASNPGRGLDTGELFF | TRBJ2-2 | TRBV4-1
CASSVGQGGGYNEQFF | TRBJ2-1 | TRBV9
CATSLEGGYNEQFF | TRBJ2-1 | TRBV15
CASSPRDRVNEQFF | TRBJ2-1 | TRBV7-9
CASSFGYQRENTEAFF | TRBJ1-1 | TRBV5-1
CASSPRQGAGTGELFF | TRBJ2-2 | TRBV5-6
CASSAHALNSGANVLTF | TRBJ2-6 | TRBV7-3
CASSQDLGGRADNEQFF | TRBJ2-1 | TRBV3-1
CASHGSSYNEQFF | TRBJ2-1 | TRBV28
CASRSLQGWVGNTIYF | TRBJ1-3 | TRBV6-5
CSAKKEAFNSPLHF | TRBJ1-6 | TRBV20-1
CASSLAGLSSYNEQFF | TRBJ2-1 | TRBV12-3/TRBV12-4
CASSPVPGWTGELFF | TRBJ2-2 | TRBV6-4
CATLGGGIGQFF | TRBJ2-1 | TRBV19
CASISNGGAQYF | TRBJ2-5 | TRBV3-1
CASSVDWFSEAFF | TRBJ1-1 | TRBV9
CADRVQGHSGEAFF | TRBJ1-1 | TRBV2
CASSQGASGRASEQFF | TRBJ2-1 | TRBV3-1
CASSQGRRESIQYF | TRBJ2-4 | TRBV3-1
CASSLGGGVGYGYTF | TRBJ1-2 | TRBV7-8
CASSHPTSGRRETQYF | TRBJ2-5 | TRBV4-1
CSVEDRGGRKTQYF | TRBJ2-5 | TRBV29-1
CASSITGEAFF | TRBJ1-1 | TRBV19
CASSLLTFSGSRDTQYF | TRBJ2-3 | TRBV7-2
CASSIQGYNSPLHF | TRBJ1-6 | TRBV19
CATSDSQGKNQPQHF | TRBJ1-5 | TRBV24-1
CAISEVGLAARETQYF | TRBJ2-5 | TRBV10-3
CASSFSRQGYGYTF | TRBJ1-2 | TRBV5-1
CASSQMGTSNHEQYF | TRBJ2-7 | TRBV4-1
CASSPHTGQPNTEAFF | TRBJ1-1 | TRBV6-5
CASSFASGSQGETQYF | TRBJ2-5 | TRBV11-2
CSVDGTQGGETQYF | TRBJ2-5 | TRBV29-1
CASRSLGAGELFF | TRBJ2-2 | TRBV5-1
CASSSRGGTGELFF | TRBJ2-2 | TRBV6-2/TRBV6-3
CASSLGLATNTQYF | TRBJ2-3 | TRBV12-3/TRBV12-4
CASSRDAGYEQYF | TRBJ2-7 | TRBV2
CASSPDPSAGELFF | TRBJ2-2 | TRBV5-1
CASSLRAPSRSGDTQYF | TRBJ2-3 | TRBV14
CASSMTGVGVEGYTF | TRBJ1-2 | TRBV12-3/TRBV12-4
CASMFSGELFF | TRBJ2-2 | TRBV6-6